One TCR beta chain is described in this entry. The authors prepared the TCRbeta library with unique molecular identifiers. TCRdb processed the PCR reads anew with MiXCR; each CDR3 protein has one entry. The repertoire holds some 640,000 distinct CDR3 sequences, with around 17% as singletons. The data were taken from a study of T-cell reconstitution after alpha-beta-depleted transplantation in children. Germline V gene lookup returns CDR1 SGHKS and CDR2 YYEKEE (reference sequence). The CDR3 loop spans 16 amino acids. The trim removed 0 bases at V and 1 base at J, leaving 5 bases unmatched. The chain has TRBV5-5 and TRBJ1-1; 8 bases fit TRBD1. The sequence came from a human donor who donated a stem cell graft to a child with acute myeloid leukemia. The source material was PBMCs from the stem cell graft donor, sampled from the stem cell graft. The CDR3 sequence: CASSLAKDRGNTEAFF. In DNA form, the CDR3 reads TGTGCCAGCAGCTTGGCCAAAGACAGGGGGAACACTGAAGCTTTCTTT.